This record covers a single T cell receptor beta chain. Its antigen is still unknown. Assay: immunoSEQ multiplex PCR; the TCRdb copy retains only in-frame clones and omits some. Of about 140,000 clones detected, about 92% appear once; the ten largest clones hold around 1%. The CDR3 covers 13 residues. The V segment lost 6 bases and the J segment 3 bases; nucleotides outside the gene matches: 5. Per germline, CDR1 KGHSH and CDR2 LQKENI. The sample belongs to a study of T cell responses to AZD1222 COVID-19 vaccine. Whole-study results and caveats: White British people made up most donors, females outnumbered males, and clonal diversity was possibly underestimated.

The chain couples TRBV18 to TRBJ2-7; the match to TRBD1 covers 7 bases. Sequenced material: peripheral blood, taken on day 0 of MenACWY control vaccination. This TCR was sampled from an adult in good health. The CDR3 protein is CASSRDRFYEQYF. The CDR3 coding sequence is TGTGCCAGCTCCCGGGACAGATTCTACGAGCAGTACTTC.